Listed below are T cell receptor beta chains from one sample, sequenced in a study of monozygotic twins with inflammatory bowel disease. From its re-call of the 5' RACE reads, TCRdb lists each CDR3 protein once, without DNA. The sample spans approximately 120,000 distinct CDR3 sequences; the ten largest clones claim 12%. The sequenced sample was blood. The receptor set was obtained from a human donor with ulcerative colitis or Crohn's disease, or a healthy co-twin of an affected twin (not recorded which). Each CDR3 is given with its conserved first and last residue. Each record gives: V gene, J gene, CDR3 protein.

TRBV5-1	TRBJ2-2	CASSPPGLAGAGELFF
TRBV10-3	TRBJ2-5	CAISESPGKETQYF
TRBV7-7	TRBJ2-1	CASSREGTTEQFF
TRBV6-5	TRBJ2-1	CASSYLGLAGVNYNEQFF
TRBV5-6	TRBJ2-3	CASSWGLAGATDTQYF
TRBV5-5	TRBJ2-3	CASSFDREGWRRSHF
TRBV15	TRBJ2-7	CATSREGLDYEQYF
TRBV4-2	TRBJ2-6	CASSQDNQALGGANVLTF
TRBV5-6	TRBJ1-2	CASSLGVGGYTF
TRBV28	TRBJ2-5	CASSLGGGETQYF
TRBV30	TRBJ1-4	CAWSVRSRGANEKLFF
TRBV6-5	TRBJ2-2	CASSYSPGSGEMNTGELFF
TRBV5-6	TRBJ2-1	CASSLGPRAGGSNEQFF
TRBV7-2	TRBJ2-1	CASSLTGNEQFF
TRBV10-3	TRBJ2-7	CAITPRAGGSYEQYF
TRBV2	TRBJ1-6	CASSSLNSPLHF
TRBV7-3	TRBJ2-1	CASSLTAGGGYNEQFF
TRBV11-2	TRBJ2-1	CASSFPSGSFGEQFF
TRBV7-2	TRBJ1-4	CASSSNEGVKEKLFF
TRBV6-1	TRBJ2-3	CASTPERFWDLIDTQYF
TRBV5-5	TRBJ2-7	CASSPPQTDYEQYF
TRBV11-1	TRBJ1-2	CASSLDRETGGYTF
TRBV11-2	TRBJ1-2	CASTLNRDPYGYTF
TRBV12-3/TRBV12-4	TRBJ1-4	CASSPIPTGVREKLFF
TRBV20-1	TRBJ2-7	CSARGARMFDEQYF
TRBV30	TRBJ2-4	CAWSVHSIGDIQYF
TRBV5-1	TRBJ2-1	CAGSPLAGGHNEQFF
TRBV12-3/TRBV12-4	TRBJ2-5	CASSPLRQGGETQYF
TRBV5-5	TRBJ1-5	CASSSQPGGFQPQHF
TRBV7-2	TRBJ2-7	CASSLQSGSHEQYF
TRBV7-3	TRBJ2-3	CASSFLAGATDTQYF
TRBV7-9	TRBJ1-1	CASSSGTGGDTEAFF
TRBV2	TRBJ1-5	CASGLDQPQHF
TRBV6-2/TRBV6-3	TRBJ2-1	CASRREGGGEQFF
TRBV5-4	TRBJ2-3	CASAMDRGPDTQYF
TRBV15	TRBJ2-1	CATIRPGQAYNEQFF
TRBV19	TRBJ2-2	CASSMDRMRSGLNTGELFF
TRBV29-1	TRBJ2-3	CSGDPTDTQYF
TRBV20-1	TRBJ1-2	CSARGDSHYGYTF
TRBV5-1	TRBJ2-7	CASQRDSGSYEQYF
TRBV7-9	TRBJ2-1	CASSFIAGGRNEQFF
TRBV20-1	TRBJ1-6	CSAREGGQSPARYNSPLHF
TRBV5-1	TRBJ2-3	CASSLGVGSDTQYF
TRBV10-3	TRBJ2-2	CAISSRGPPTGELFF
TRBV7-3	TRBJ2-7	CASSPRTGEDEQYF
TRBV7-2	TRBJ2-5	CASSLGTGRETQYF
TRBV5-6	TRBJ2-4	CASSFQGMFGNIQYF
TRBV7-9	TRBJ2-3	CASSGTGVSSTDTQYF
TRBV5-1	TRBJ1-4	CASSEEIGEKLFF
TRBV11-2	TRBJ2-5	CASSLGLRSSETQYF
TRBV10-3	TRBJ1-2	CAIGREENYGYTF
TRBV4-3	TRBJ1-1	CASSVYRTYHTEAFF
TRBV7-8	TRBJ1-1	CASSLARGEAFF
TRBV4-2	TRBJ2-4	CASSQDEGGIKYF
TRBV12-3/TRBV12-4	TRBJ1-2	CASSLRRPGGSSYGYTF